These 25 T cell receptor beta chains were all obtained from the same sample, sequenced in a study of shared clonotypes between healthy human individuals. The method was immunoSEQ multiplex PCR; TCRdb's version includes in-frame clones alone and lacks a portion of them. Of a few million clones detected, approximately 95% appear once; the ten largest clones hold around 0.4%. Sequencing input: naive CD4+ T cells from PBMCs. Subset given: CD45RA+ positively selected. The receptors shown here come from a man aged 18 to 30 in good health. Some clones in this sample may be carry-over from other donors' samples.

The chain carries TRBV7-9 and TRBJ1-1; TRBD1 is a possible D gene (6 bases). V lost 1 base and J 1 base, leaving 13 bases between the germline ends. Germline-derived CDR1 and CDR2 are SEHNR and FQNEAQ (reference sequence). The CDR3 contains 16 residues. The CDR3 spells CASSLGVEGGNTEAFF. The CDR3 nucleotides read TGTGCCAGCAGCTTAGGAGTCGAGGGGGGGAACACTGAAGCTTTCTTT.

The V call is TRBV7-2, the J call TRBJ1-2; no clear D. The germline CDR1 and CDR2 sequences are SGHTA and FQGNSA. This CDR3 spans 15 amino acids. V lost 5 bases, J lost 5 bases, and 18 bases lay in between. CDR3 sequence: CASSPNRARAYGYTF. For the CDR3, the DNA is TGTGCCAGCAGCCCCAACCGAGCTCGGGCTTATGGCTACACCTTC. Filled out from reference TRBV7-2 and TRBJ1-2, the complete variable domain reads GAGVSQSPSNKVTEKGKDVELRCDPISGHTALYWYRQSLGQGLEFLIYFQGNSAPDKSGLPSDRFSAERTGGSVSTLTIQRTQQEDSAVYLCASSPNRARAYGYTFGSGTRLTVV.

The rearrangement uses TRBV5-1 and TRBJ2-7; 10 bases map to TRBD2. The CDR3 covers 15 residues. The V segment lost 0 bases and the J segment 7 bases; nucleotides outside the gene matches: 7. Germline-derived CDR1 and CDR2 are SGHRS and YFSETQ. This CDR3 is CASSLALAGEREQYF. For the CDR3, the DNA is TGCGCCAGCAGCTTGGCCCTAGCGGGAGAACGGGAGCAGTACTTC. Complete variable domain (other parts from reference TRBV5-1 and TRBJ2-7): KAGVTQTPRYLIKTRGQQVTLSCSPISGHRSVSWYQQTPGQGLQFLFEYFSETQRNKGNFPGRFSGRQFSNSRSEMNVSTLELGDSALYLCASSLALAGEREQYFGPGTRLTVT.

J is TRBJ1-1 and V is TRBV4-2; 8 bases match TRBD1. Per the germline V gene, CDR1 is LGHNA and CDR2 is YNFKEQ. The CDR3 is made up of 15 amino acids. The trim removed 6 bases at V and 2 bases at J, leaving 8 bases unmatched. This CDR3 is CASSQLGQGNTEAFF. In DNA, the CDR3 is TGTGCCAGCAGTCAGCTAGGACAGGGAAACACTGAAGCTTTCTTT.

This rearrangement joins TRBV7-2 to TRBJ2-3; 9 bases fit TRBD1. With 0 bases clipped from V and 3 bases from J, the junction kept 4 bases outside the gene matches. The CDR3 extends over 16 amino acids. From germline, CDR1 is SGHTA and CDR2 FQGNSA. The CDR3 DNA reads as TGTGCCAGCAGCTTAGCCGGGACAGGGATTACAGATACGCAGTATTTT. This gives the protein CASSLAGTGITDTQYF.

CDR3 coding DNA: TGTGCCAGCAGCTTGGGGAGACAGGGGACTGTCTCTGGAAACACCATATATTTT. It specifies CASSLGRQGTVSGNTIYF. The chain links TRBV11-1 to TRBJ1-3; 8 positions agree with TRBD1. The V and J ends lost 3 bases and 0 bases, in that order; junction bases with no gene match: 10. CDR1 SGHAT and CDR2 FQDESV come from the germline V gene (reference sequence). This CDR3 spans 18 amino acids.

The chain is built from TRBV28 and TRBJ1-4, with TRBD1 matching 9 bases. V shed 4 bases, J shed 8 bases, and the junction held 5 bases outside the gene matches. The CDR3 totals 14 residues. Germline V lookup: CDR1 MDHEN, CDR2 SYDVKM. The CDR3: CASSWDRDGEKLFF. As DNA, the CDR3 is TGTGCCAGCAGTTGGGACAGGGATGGAGAAAAACTGTTTTTT.

The V gene is TRBV13, the J gene TRBJ1-3; 7 positions match TRBD1. CDR1 is PRHDT, CDR2 FYEKMQ, per germline (reference sequence). V lost 7 bases, J lost 2 bases, and 8 bases stayed unmatched. CDR3 length: 15 amino acids. The CDR3: CASTKEGAAGNTIYF. The DNA of the CDR3 is TGTGCCAGCACCAAGGAGGGGGCGGCTGGAAACACCATATATTTT.

This chain connects TRBV11-3 to TRBJ2-7; 7 nucleotides agree with TRBD1. With V trimmed by 3 bases and J by 5 bases, 7 bases remained unmatched. The CDR3 loop spans 14 amino acids. Germline CDR1 is SGHNT and CDR2 is YENEEA. CDR3 residues: CASSLRSQGDEQYF. The CDR3, as DNA: TGTGCCAGCAGCTTGCGGTCCCAGGGGGACGAGCAGTACTTC.

The chain joins TRBV5-1 to TRBJ2-1; TRBD2 matches at 14 bases. This CDR3 has 19 residues. The germline gives CDR1 SGHRS, CDR2 YFSETQ. The trim removed 1 base at V and 3 bases at J, leaving 9 bases unmatched. The CDR3 loop is CASSLTGLAGEIVYNEQFF. The CDR3 DNA reads as TGCGCCAGCAGCTTGACGGGACTAGCGGGAGAGATAGTCTACAATGAGCAGTTCTTC.

This clone was picked up one time. This sequence joins TRBV7-6 and TRBJ2-7; 11 bases are a match to TRBD2. V lost 3 bases and J lost 5; bases outside the gene matches: 3. The CDR3 covers 14 residues. CDR1 is SGHVS, CDR2 FNYEAQ, per germline. Here the CDR3 reads CASSFGTSGDEQYF. The CDR3 DNA sequence: TGTGCCAGCAGCTTCGGGACTAGCGGCGACGAGCAGTACTTC.

In this sample, this clone turned up once. The J gene is TRBJ2-1, the V gene TRBV5-1; the match to TRBD2 covers 9 bases. The CDR3 has 17 amino acids. The germline gives CDR1 SGHRS, CDR2 YFSETQ. Trimming took 0 bases from V and 5 from J; bases not matched to a gene: 9. The CDR3 loop is CASSLVGGSSGDNEQFF. In DNA, the CDR3 is TGCGCCAGCAGCTTGGTCGGAGGGTCTAGCGGGGACAATGAGCAGTTCTTC.

The V gene is TRBV28, the J gene TRBJ2-3; TRBD2 matches 9 bases. Germline V gene sequence: CDR1 MDHEN, CDR2 SYDVKM. The CDR3 length is 15 residues. V lost 6 bases, J lost 0 bases, and 4 bases stayed unmatched. CDR3 region: CASRWTSESTDTQYF. CDR3 in DNA: TGTGCCAGCAGATGGACTAGCGAAAGCACAGATACGCAGTATTTT.

This clone was seen a single time. The chain uses TRBV4-2 and TRBJ1-2; a possible D gene is TRBD1 (6 bases). Trimming removed 4 bases at V and 4 bases at J, with 16 bases between. Looked up from germline, CDR1 is LGHNA and CDR2 is YNFKEQ. The CDR3 length is 15 residues. CDR3 coding DNA: TGTGCCAGCAGCCGAGGTCGTCAGGGGACCTATGGCTACACCTTC. Its protein is CASSRGRQGTYGYTF.

The chain joins TRBV5-4 to TRBJ2-3; 8 nucleotides line up with TRBD1. The CDR3 covers 15 residues. V was clipped by 3 bases and J by 5 bases; unmatched bases: 8. CDR1 and CDR2 from the germline V gene are SGHNT and YYREEE (reference sequence). CDR3 sequence (DNA): TGTGCCAGCAGCTCCCGGGACAGGCGGGTAGATACGCAGTATTTT. Translated: CASSSRDRRVDTQYF.

In the case of this clone: In the same sample, other DNA sequences code for this CDR3. The chain combines TRBV18 with TRBJ2-5; TRBD1 or TRBD2 may be the D gene (5 bases each). Germline CDR1 KGHSH, CDR2 LQKENI. Trimming took 6 bases from V and 5 from J, leaving 13 bases between them. The CDR3 is 13 residues long. This chain's CDR3 is CASSPTGGETQYF. CDR3 DNA: TGTGCCAGCTCGCCCACAGGCGGGGAGACCCAGTACTTC.

The chain recombines TRBV5-6 with TRBJ2-1, with TRBD2 identical over 14 bases. With V trimmed by 3 bases and J by 3 bases, 5 bases remained unmatched. The CDR3 spans 17 residues. Germline V gene lookup returns CDR1 SGHDT and CDR2 YYEEEE. CDR3 in amino acids: CASSSGLAGVFYNEQFF. As DNA, the CDR3 is TGTGCCAGCAGCTCGGGACTAGCGGGAGTGTTCTACAATGAGCAGTTCTTC.

This sequence joins TRBV6-1 and TRBJ2-3; D may be TRBD1 or TRBD2 (5 bases each). This CDR3 is 14 amino acids long. Germline V gene lookup returns CDR1 MNHNS and CDR2 SASEGT. V was shortened by 7 bases and J by 2 bases, with 13 bases between the two germline ends. This chain's CDR3 is CASTKGDLTDTQYF. The CDR3, as DNA: TGTGCCAGCACCAAAGGGGACCTCACAGATACGCAGTATTTT.

The chain has TRBV28 and TRBJ2-7; TRBD2 agrees at 7 bases. CDR1 is MDHEN and CDR2 is SYDVKM in the germline V gene. The CDR3 length is 17 residues. J gave up 5 bases and V 4 bases, and 17 bases lay outside the gene matches. The CDR3 spells CASSSGGAGKSVHEQYF. CDR3 bases: TGTGCCAGCAGTTCGGGGGGAGCGGGGAAGTCGGTTCACGAGCAGTACTTC.

This clone was seen just once. The chain employs TRBV11-2 and TRBJ1-3; D unclear. V was cut by 8 bases and J by 1 base, with 18 bases left in between. The CDR3 length is 16 residues. Per germline, CDR1 SGHAT and CDR2 FQNNGV. Written as DNA, the CDR3 is TGTGCCAGCGGGGTGGCCCGGGTTTTATCTGGAAACACCATATATTTT. It specifies CASGVARVLSGNTIYF.

The chain joins TRBV9 to TRBJ1-3, with a weak D call TRBD1 (6 bases). Germline V gene sequence: CDR1 SGDLS, CDR2 YYNGEE. V was clipped by 3 bases and J by 1 base, with 8 bases between them. The CDR3 contains 14 residues. The CDR3 DNA reads as TGTGCCAGCAGCGAGGGGGTTTCTGGAAACACCATATATTTT. This sequence encodes CASSEGVSGNTIYF.

V gene TRBV2 combines with J gene TRBJ2-1; D gene ambiguous. The CDR3 is 15 residues long. Germline V gives CDR1 SNHLY, CDR2 FYNNEI. V lost 0 bases to trimming and J lost 4 bases, with 10 bases between them. The CDR3 sequence is CASSEAPAQYNEQFF. CDR3 nucleotide sequence: TGTGCCAGCAGTGAAGCACCAGCGCAGTACAATGAGCAGTTCTTC.

The chain joins TRBV6-1 to TRBJ1-2, with D perhaps matching TRBD1 (5 bases). V was cut by 10 bases and J by 4 bases, with 16 bases left in between. The CDR3 totals 13 residues. Germline loops: CDR1 MNHNS, CDR2 SASEGT. CDR3 sequence reads: CAIGVEGSYGYTF. CDR3 bases: TGTGCCATCGGGGTAGAGGGGAGCTATGGCTACACCTTC.

This sequence joins TRBV13 and TRBJ2-7; TRBD2 agrees at 13 bases. The CDR3 loop spans 17 amino acids. With V trimmed by 5 bases and J by 6 bases, 13 bases remained unmatched. CDR1 and CDR2 from the germline V gene are PRHDT and FYEKMQ (reference sequence). The CDR3 is CASSTTSGRGLSGEQYF. Here the CDR3 DNA reads TGTGCCAGCAGCACCACTAGCGGGAGGGGTCTTAGCGGCGAGCAGTACTTC.

The chain links TRBV7-6 to TRBJ2-5; D is perhaps TRBD1 (6 bases). Germline V gene lookup returns CDR1 SGHVS and CDR2 FNYEAQ. This CDR3 is built from 18 residues. V lost 2 bases and J 0 bases, leaving 19 bases between the germline ends. The CDR3 nucleotides are TGTGCCAGCAGCTTACTGCCCTCCGCGCAGGGGTACCAAGAGACCCAGTACTTC. As protein: CASSLLPSAQGYQETQYF.